This T cell receptor (beta chain) was documented in a study of cytomegalovirus exposure and HLA in healthy donors (TCRdb year 2017). Regarding the study in general: In an earlier analysis of under 750 of the donors, 250 to 350 Gb of sequence data and 117 million unique TCR beta sequences from approximately 180 million T cells were reported. The genetic ancestry cluster associated with self-reported Caucasian donors included over 80% of the 350 to 500 genotyped donors. In a later analysis, previously published TCR beta repertoires from roughly 710 donors were re-analyzed and high-resolution HLA genotyping was added so that TCR occurrence patterns could be studied. Four or five DR-DQ haplotypes were treated as single units for association and clustering because of strong linkage in the cohort. To predict cytomegalovirus infection status, the study brought together high-throughput TCR immunosequencing, statistical association of individual TCRs with disease status, and machine learning. Donor age, sex, ethnicity and CMV serostatus were compiled alongside the repertoire data. Among 398 genotyped donors of the cohort, an average of around 240,000 unique TCR beta nucleotide sequences were sequenced per donor, roughly a sixth of them non-productive. A later genetic analysis took genome-wide SNP genotypes for about 55% of the roughly 670 donors and used that subset as a discovery cohort. The study aimed to test whether signatures of past pathogen exposure could be identified by cataloging public T cell receptors. An earlier analysis of 500 to 650 of the donors applied high-throughput TCR beta sequencing to assess whether each TCR beta V gene segment acted as functional or pseudogenic. Class I and class II HLA loci were covered by the typing at four-digit resolution. About 280 gigabases of sequencing data and 91 million or so unique TCR sequences made up an early release that covered 500 to 650 HLA-typed donors. The number of typed donors differed by locus: roughly 629-640 for A, B, C, DRB1 and DQB1; 522 for DQA1; around 580 for DPA1; and about 450 for DPB1. The T cell repertoires of 700 or so subjects were profiled by immunosequencing and related to cytomegalovirus serostatus. Besides the first cohort of 666 subjects, a separate validation cohort made up of 120 different subjects was used. All discovery cohort repertoires had been generated on a single sequencing platform. Rather than using new phenotypic data, the later analysis identified candidate immune exposures from TCR beta sequences and from how often those sequences occurred across donors.

Receptor libraries were prepared by the immunoSEQ multiplex PCR assay. For the multiplex PCR, a mixture combining 60 forward primers for TCR Vbeta segments and 13 reverse primers for TCR Jbeta segments was used. A multiplex PCR assay on genomic DNA amplified the CDR3 region of rearranged TCR beta genes. Amplified TCR beta libraries were sequenced as 87-base-pair reads on the Illumina HiSeq System. In the source study's methods: Across the 670 or so repertoires, a later analysis counted tens of millions of unique TCR beta chains, approximately 10 million of which were shared by at least two donors. To remove PCR and sequencing errors, raw reads were error-corrected and collapsed into unique sequences using a nearest-neighbor algorithm that merged closely related sequences. To assign V, D and J gene segments, CDR3 sequences were aligned to IMGT reference sequences. For a sequence to be retained, a match of at least six nucleotides was required to both a V gene segment and a J gene segment. A rearrangement counted as productive if the CDR3 had no stop codons and remained in frame with V and J, and every other rearrangement counted as non-productive. Following IMGT convention, CDR3 was defined as the stretch from the second conserved V-encoded cysteine up to the conserved J-encoded phenylalanine. The earlier analysis of about 610 of the donors excluded sequences that lacked an unambiguous match to a single V gene segment. In an earlier analysis of a few hundred of the donors, V segments were called functional above 56.7% productive rearrangements and were called segregating when the between-donor standard deviation exceeded 5%. A statistical classification framework was built for diagnosing cytomegalovirus status from the catalog of TCR beta chain sequences. In a later analysis, TCR nucleotide sequences were compared against IMGT/GENE-DB human TR gene sequences so that V and J genes could be assigned. A later analysis assigned CDR3 sequences and most-parsimonious VDJ recombination scenarios with the TCRdist pipeline. In a later analysis, each TCR beta chain was defined by its CDR3 amino acid sequence together with its V-gene family, and reads lacking a unique V-gene family were excluded. As a way to deal with suspected cross-contamination and a sequencing artifact, a later analysis dropped 500 to 700 nucleotide sequences that were highly shared and had low generation probability. For each public chain, a later analysis derived a clonal expansion index from normalized ranks of inferred template counts within each repertoire. Generation probabilities in a later analysis came from a VDJ recombination model fitted to out-of-frame rearrangements, and those results were checked against IGoR. In a later analysis, TCR-TCR, TCR-HLA and TCR-CMV co-occurrence was scored with hypergeometric tests, and a repertoire-size bias correction was applied to TCR pairs. To estimate false discovery rates, a later analysis permuted the HLA or CMV assignments 20 times. In a later analysis, co-occurring TCRs were grouped using DBSCAN, with TCRdist sequence similarity added in when clustering inside HLA-allele-positive subsets. Repertoires with fewer than 30,000 or more than 120,000 public chains were left out of co-occurrence clustering, as were a handful of repertoires with anomalous nucleotide sharing. TCRdb took over this immuneACCESS table, retaining in-frame rearrangements with V and J assigned. Such tables are incomplete; in checked studies, under half of the missing clones stem from an unresolved V gene, and the remainder is unexplained. From that table come the V and J calls and clone size; the DNA was used to work out D and trimming. The sample profile shows 60,000 to 70,000 clones; less than 70% of them were found once. The ten top clones hold around 2.7% of the sample.

A distance of 9 bases separates the germline ends of V and J, which lose 5 bases and 2 bases respectively. CDR1 and CDR2, per the germline V gene (reference sequence), are SGHAT and FQDESV. The CDR3 holds 13 amino acids from the cysteine to the phenylalanine. Only the CDR3 region is kept as DNA, spanning 39 bases read in frame from base 1. Points on this clone: Its target antigen remains unknown. Base qualities are missing; no much larger clone stands one base away.

Overall study outcomes, separate from this receptor: While some public TCRs were present in many individuals, most TCR sequences turned up only very rarely across donors. Because HLA typing was missing for some donors at each locus, association tests included only the typed subset. In this cohort, only TCR beta chains were sequenced, and detectable features were limited by the absence of alpha or paired-chain data. According to a later analysis, TCR association rates differed among HLA loci, with DRB1 alleles showing the most associated TCRs and HLA-C alleles showing the fewest. In a later genetic analysis, fewer N-insertions in productive TCRs were reported among donors in an Asian-associated ancestry cluster than the approximately 710-donor mean. CMV serostatus was the only immune exposure information available for the cohort. Broadly in line with IMGT annotations, most TCR beta V segments showed up in productive rearrangements about 87% or about 30% of the time in an earlier analysis of several hundred of the donors. The authors suggested that the approach could potentially be extended to other disease states and immunological phenotypes. Several of the top co-occurrence clusters appeared to be linked to parvovirus B19, influenza, CMV and Epstein-Barr virus, according to a later analysis. In both the original and validation cohorts, the classifier was reported to diagnose cytomegalovirus status with high specificity and sensitivity. In the study, 150 to 200 TCR beta chains were listed as associated with cytomegalovirus. Because the 87-base-pair reads could not distinguish some IMGT-functional V segments, including TRBV6-2 and TRBV6-3, those segments were excluded. Compared with equally common non-associated chains, HLA-associated TCR beta chains in a later analysis were more clonally expanded and had lower generation probabilities. The earlier analysis of about 600 of the donors excluded roughly 17 rarely observed V segments, including chromosome 9 orphons, because counts were too low. Sequencing depth was assumed to be roughly uniform across donors in the presence/absence analyses, though that assumption may not hold. A few of the identified cytomegalovirus-associated TCR beta chains were confirmed in vitro to be specific for cytomegalovirus antigens. Strong co-occurrence of HLA alleles, especially DR and DQ, made assigning TCR associations to individual alleles difficult. A further reported finding was that TCR beta sequences accurately predicted the HLA-A and HLA-B alleles for most subjects in the first cohort. According to a later analysis, most CMV-associated TCR beta chains appeared to be HLA-restricted, and the HLA associations seemed to be driven largely by CMV exposure. Linkage disequilibrium might explain the correlated functional status among segregating V segments, but an unknown experimental factor could not be ruled out. An association between a missense DCLRE1C variant and V-gene and J-gene trimming of TCR beta chains was found in a later genetic analysis and replicated in an independent cohort. In a later analysis, around 15,000 TCR beta sequences were associated with specific HLA alleles at a false discovery rate of 0.05. The sequencing pipeline was judged likely to have produced a cluster of highly shared sequence variants as a technical artifact.

The cohort was made up of roughly 670 healthy bone marrow donors. At the time of sampling, every cohort member was nominally healthy, though immune exposures that went unrecorded were likely present. The donor was CMV seronegative and belonged to the group of 352 seronegative cohort members. A peripheral blood sample was provided by each donor, and peripheral blood mononuclear cells were used for TCR beta sequencing. The Qiagen DNeasy Blood Extraction Kit was used to extract genomic DNA from the blood cell samples. The material sequenced was PBMCs. This sequence was found in a woman aged 45 to 65 in good health and CMV-seronegative. Recombination joined TRBV11-1 with TRBJ1-2, with a weak D call of TRBD1 (6 bases match). Here the CDR3 is given as CASSQGQNYGYTF. The DNA reads TGTGCCAGCAGCCAAGGACAGAACTATGGCTACACCTTC.